Below are 7 T cell receptor beta chains sequenced from a single sample in a study of monozygotic twins with inflammatory bowel disease. TCRdb reanalyzed the 5' RACE reads, giving one entry per CDR3 protein sequence and no DNA. The listing records around 150,000 distinct CDR3 sequences. Material for sequencing was blood. Source of these receptors: a human donor with ulcerative colitis or Crohn's disease, or a healthy co-twin of an affected twin (not recorded which).

The chain joins TRBV20-1 to TRBJ2-1; absent DNA, TCRdb's TRBD1 call cannot be checked. The germline V gene has CDR1 DFQATT and CDR2 SNEGSKA (reference sequence). The CDR3 has 12 amino acids. The CDR3 region is CSATYRGGEQFF.

V gene TRBV27 combines with J gene TRBJ2-3; TCRdb's D call, TRBD2, is unchecked because there is no DNA. The CDR3 contains 21 residues. Germline lookup yields CDR1 MNHEY and CDR2 SMNVEV (reference sequence). The CDR3 sequence: CASSPLGGAGDEWGHTDTQYF.

The chain joins TRBV7-9 to TRBJ1-2. From germline, CDR1 is SEHNR and CDR2 FQNEAQ (reference sequence). CDR3 length: 15 amino acids. The CDR3 sequence is CASSLVQQKGDGYTF.

The rearrangement uses TRBV6-4 and TRBJ2-1; TCRdb designates TRBD2, a call that cannot be tested without DNA. The length of the CDR3 is 15 residues. Germline assignment: CDR1 MRHNA and CDR2 SNTAGT. CDR3 region: CASSVSSGNYNEQFF.

The chain carries TRBV6-2 or TRBV6-3 and TRBJ1-2. Germline V gene lookup returns CDR1 MNHEY and CDR2 SVGEGT. The CDR3 is 14 amino acids. CDR3: CASSYSWPNYGYTF.

The genes are TRBV20-1 and TRBJ1-4; without DNA, the TCRdb call of TRBD1 cannot be checked. This CDR3 comprises 13 residues. The germline V gene encodes CDR1 DFQATT and CDR2 SNEGSKA (reference sequence). CDR3 amino acids: CSALTGLGEKLFF.

The gene calls are TRBV20-1 and TRBJ2-7; TCRdb gives TRBD1 as the D gene, but with no DNA this cannot be confirmed. The CDR3 is 21 residues long. In germline, CDR1 is DFQATT, CDR2 SNEGSKA (reference sequence). The CDR3 spells CSARRNLYGFVTGQGLHEQYF.